Each of the 17 T cell receptor beta chains below was sequenced from the same sample in a study of technical replicates of blood from several donors. Here immunoSEQ multiplex PCR was the method, and the copy in TCRdb shows in-frame clones only, minus some. The sample has more than 70,000 clones, about 93% seen once. The sequenced material came from T cells isolated from PBMCs. The receptors shown here come from a human donor in good health.

CDR3 sequence: CATTTGEYTGELFF. In DNA form, the CDR3 reads TGTGCCACCACGACAGGGGAATACACCGGGGAGCTGTTTTTT. The chain joins TRBV6-1 to TRBJ2-2; TRBD1 matches 8 bases. The CDR3 loop spans 14 amino acids. The junction had 7 bases not matched to a gene; V was cut back by 10 bases and J by 3 bases. Per the germline V gene, CDR1 is MNHNS and CDR2 is SASEGT.

V gene TRBV27 combines with J gene TRBJ2-1; 7 nucleotides agree with TRBD1. CDR1 and CDR2 from the germline V gene are MNHEY and SMNVEV (reference sequence). The junction had 7 bases not matched to a gene; V was cut back by 8 bases and J by 0 bases. The CDR3 is 15 residues long. The CDR3 loop is CASASGQTSYNEQFF. CDR3 sequence (DNA): TGTGCCAGCGCGTCGGGACAGACCTCCTACAATGAGCAGTTCTTC.

The chain uses TRBV13 and TRBJ1-1; TRBD1 is a possible D gene (5 bases). This CDR3 is 20 amino acids long. The germline V and J ends were trimmed by 1 base and 0 bases, with 24 bases remaining between them. In germline, CDR1 is PRHDT, CDR2 FYEKMQ (reference sequence). CDR3 DNA: TGTGCCAGCAGCTTAGATCCGGGCCGGTGGGGCTCCTACATGAACACTGAAGCTTTCTTT. It specifies CASSLDPGRWGSYMNTEAFF. The full variable domain, its missing parts supplied by reference TRBV13 and TRBJ1-1, is AAGVIQSPRHLIKEKRETATLKCYPIPRHDTVYWYQQGPGQDPQFLISFYEKMQSDKGSIPDRFSAQQFSDYHSELNMSSLELGDSALYFCASSLDPGRWGSYMNTEAFFGQGTRLTVV.

The CDR3 sequence: CAWSRRGNQPQHF. CDR3 bases: TGTGCCTGGAGTCGCAGGGGCAATCAGCCCCAGCATTTT. The chain joins TRBV30 to TRBJ1-5; D perhaps matches TRBD1 (5 bases). V gave up 2 bases and J gave up 2 bases, with 7 bases separating them. From germline, CDR1 is GTSNPN and CDR2 SVGIG (reference sequence). This CDR3 has 13 residues.

In its sample, this clone was seen once. The CDR3 sequence is CASSEIPGYTF. The DNA of the CDR3 is TGTGCCAGCAGTGAAATCCCGGGCTACACCTTC. The V gene is TRBV6-1, the J gene TRBJ1-2; D is ambiguous. V lost 2 bases, J lost 8 bases, and 6 bases lay in between. This CDR3 has 11 amino acids. Germline V gene data show CDR1 as MNHNS and CDR2 as SASEGT.

The chain recombines TRBV5-1 with TRBJ1-1; possible D gene TRBD1, 6 bases. CDR1 is SGHRS and CDR2 is YFSETQ in the germline V gene. The length of the CDR3 is 17 residues. Deletions cut 1 base from V and 0 bases from J, with 16 bases between. CDR3 DNA sequence: TGCGCCAGCAGCTTGAGCTTGATTGAGGGGGTGAACACTGAAGCTTTCTTT. As protein: CASSLSLIEGVNTEAFF. Full variable domain (outside the CDR3, taken from reference TRBV5-1 and TRBJ1-1): KAGVTQTPRYLIKTRGQQVTLSCSPISGHRSVSWYQQTPGQGLQFLFEYFSETQRNKGNFPGRFSGRQFSNSRSEMNVSTLELGDSALYLCASSLSLIEGVNTEAFFGQGTRLTVV.

This chain uses TRBV13 with TRBJ2-7; 13 positions agree with TRBD2. The germline CDR1 and CDR2 sequences are PRHDT and FYEKMQ (reference sequence). Losses at the gene ends were 6 bases for V and 5 bases for J; bases not matched to a gene: 7. CDR3 length equals 15 residues. The DNA for the CDR3 is TGTGCCAGCAGTTACCCGGGACTAGCGGGACACGAGCAGTACTTC. Its protein product is CASSYPGLAGHEQYF.

The chain has TRBV10-3 and TRBJ1-3; no firm D call. The CDR3 has 12 residues. CDR1 and CDR2 (germline): ENHRY, SYGVKD. V lost 7 bases to trimming and J lost 5 bases, with 9 bases between them. This chain's CDR3 is CAINSQRNTIYF. The CDR3 nucleotides read TGTGCCATCAACAGTCAGCGAAACACCATATATTTT.

The chain uses TRBV4-1 and TRBJ1-2; D possibly corresponds to TRBD1 (6 bases). Deletions cut 4 bases from V and 3 bases from J, with 9 bases between. The CDR3 extends over 13 amino acids. Germline assignment: CDR1 MGHRA and CDR2 YSYEKL. The chain's CDR3 is CASSRDTDYGYTF. The CDR3 bases are TGCGCCAGCAGCCGGGACACAGACTATGGCTACACCTTC.

The chain couples TRBV7-8 to TRBJ1-3, with D possibly TRBD1 on 5 matching bases. The V end lost 4 bases, the J end lost 0 bases, and 13 bases lay between the germline ends. CDR1 is SGHVS, CDR2 FQNEAQ, per germline. CDR3 length equals 16 residues. This CDR3 reads CASSSRQWTSGNTIYF. The CDR3 DNA reads as TGTGCCAGCAGCTCTCGACAGTGGACCTCTGGAAACACCATATATTTT.

The chain combines TRBV2 with TRBJ2-4; D might be TRBD2 (6 bases). Germline V gene sequence: CDR1 SNHLY, CDR2 FYNNEI. V was trimmed by 6 bases and J by 0 bases, leaving 12 bases between them. The CDR3 is 15 residues long. The CDR3 DNA follows: TGTGCCAGCAGGGGGGGACTTCTAGCCAAAAACATTCAGTACTTC. It yields the protein CASRGGLLAKNIQYF.

CDR3 in amino acids: CASTTGKGGSEKLFF. The CDR3 DNA follows: TGTGCCAGCACCACAGGGAAGGGAGGGAGTGAAAAACTGTTTTTT. V usage is TRBV5-4 and J usage is TRBJ1-4; D perhaps matches TRBD1 (6 bases). Trimming shortened V by 6 bases and J by 7 bases, and 19 bases separated the two germline ends. CDR3 size: 15 residues. Per germline, CDR1 SGHNT and CDR2 YYREEE (reference sequence).

CDR3 nucleotide sequence: TGTGCCAGCTCAACACGGACGACAGGGGGCTCTGGAAACACCATATATTTT. It is translated as CASSTRTTGGSGNTIYF. V usage is TRBV18 and J usage is TRBJ1-3, with 9 positions matching TRBD1. This CDR3 spans 17 amino acids. Germline V lookup: CDR1 KGHSH, CDR2 LQKENI. V shed 5 bases, J shed 0 bases, and the junction held 8 bases outside the gene matches. Based on the CDR3 plus reference TRBV18 and TRBJ1-3, the full variable domain is NAGVMQNPRHLVRRRGQEARLRCSPMKGHSHVYWYRQLPEEGLKFMVYLQKENIIDESGMPKERFSAEFPKEGPSILRIQQVVRGDSAAYFCASSTRTTGGSGNTIYFGEGSWLTVV.

The V call is TRBV7-9, the J call TRBJ2-7, with 9 bases lining up with TRBD1. This CDR3 has 14 amino acids. V gave up 3 bases and J gave up 7 bases; unmatched junction bases: 7. Germline V gene data show CDR1 as SEHNR and CDR2 as FQNEAQ (reference sequence). CDR3 sequence: CASSLGTGLGEQYF. As DNA, the CDR3 is TGTGCCAGCAGCTTGGGGACAGGGTTGGGTGAGCAGTACTTC.

This clone was seen once. The J gene is TRBJ2-7, the V gene TRBV20-1; 10 bases match TRBD2. The V gene's germline CDR1 is DFQATT and CDR2 SNEGSKA (reference sequence). CDR3 length: 11 residues. The V gene end was trimmed by 7 bases and the J gene end by 3 bases; junction bases not matched to a gene: 0. The CDR3 here is CSGTSGYEQYF. CDR3 nucleotide sequence: TGCAGTGGGACTAGCGGCTACGAGCAGTACTTC.

This chain connects TRBV25-1 to TRBJ1-2; a weak D match, TRBD1 (5 bases). V was shortened by 1 base and J by 8 bases, with 17 bases between the two germline ends. Germline CDR1 MGHDK, CDR2 SYGVNS. The CDR3 length is 15 residues. The CDR3 DNA reads as TGTGCCAGCAGTGAATTGGTGGGGCCCTTGGGCGGCTACACCTTC. This codes for CASSELVGPLGGYTF.

The chain combines TRBV28 with TRBJ2-2; 14 bases are a match to TRBD2. Trimming at V came to 5 bases and at J to 6 bases, leaving 14 bases not matched to a gene. The CDR3 loop spans 19 amino acids. Germline V CDR1 and CDR2: MDHEN, SYDVKM. Written as DNA, the CDR3 is TGTGCCAGCAGTAAATCGACTAGCGGGAGGGTCTGGGGTTCCGGGGAGCTGTTTTTT. It translates to CASSKSTSGRVWGSGELFF.